A single sample gave rise to the 14 T cell receptor beta chains below, sequenced in a study of cytomegalovirus exposure and HLA in healthy donors. PCR primers comprised 60 Vbeta and 13 Jbeta primers. TCRdb's copy holds only in-frame clones and misses some; the assay was immunoSEQ multiplex PCR. The sample contains a few hundred thousand clones, about 80% of which appear only once. Sequenced material: PBMCs. The origin of the receptors is a woman in her thirties or forties in good health and CMV-seronegative.

The V and J genes are TRBV27 and TRBJ2-1; TRBD1 is a possible D gene (5 bases). Trimming took 4 bases from V and 4 from J, leaving 17 bases between them. The CDR3 spans 16 residues. Per germline, CDR1 MNHEY and CDR2 SMNVEV (reference sequence). Written as DNA, the CDR3 is TGTGCCAGCAGTTCCCCCGCAGGGCCATCTTACAATGAGCAGTTCTTC. This codes for CASSSPAGPSYNEQFF.

CDR3 coding DNA: TGTGCCAGCAGCCAAACCGGTAGCGGGGAGCTGTTTTTT. It codes for CASSQTGSGELFF. The chain joins TRBV13 to TRBJ2-2; no clear D gene. This CDR3 spans 13 amino acids. Germline CDR1 and CDR2: PRHDT and FYEKMQ (reference sequence). The V and J ends lost 5 bases and 7 bases respectively, with 11 bases between them.

With respect to this clone: This sample also contains other DNA sequences that code for the same CDR3. The genes are TRBV5-1 and TRBJ2-3, with 7 nucleotides matching TRBD1. The CDR3 sequence is 13 residues long. Germline CDR1 and CDR2: SGHRS and YFSETQ. V was clipped by 4 bases and J by 3 bases; unmatched bases: 2. The CDR3 sequence: CASSPGGTDTQYF. The CDR3 nucleotides are TGCGCCAGCAGCCCAGGGGGTACAGATACGCAGTATTTT.

The chain is built from TRBV10-3 and TRBJ1-2, with 9 bases that match TRBD1. V shed 4 bases, J shed 7 bases, and the junction held 13 bases outside the gene matches. The CDR3 runs to 16 residues. Germline CDR1 is ENHRY and CDR2 is SYGVKD. In DNA form, the CDR3 reads TGTGCCATCAGTGGAGGGGGAGGGACAGGGATTGGTGGCTACACCTTC. It is translated as CAISGGGGTGIGGYTF.

CDR3 in DNA: TGCGCCAGCAGCTTGGGAGGCCCCACTGAAGCTTTCTTT. Its protein is CASSLGGPTEAFF. The rearrangement uses TRBV5-1 and TRBJ1-1; no firm D call. Germline V gene lookup returns CDR1 SGHRS and CDR2 YFSETQ. The CDR3 loop spans 13 amino acids. The V end lost 0 bases, the J end lost 4 bases, and 7 bases lay between the germline ends.

J is TRBJ2-7 and V is TRBV18, with D perhaps TRBD2 (5 bases). The CDR3 sequence is 16 residues long. Trimming cost V 3 bases and J 0 bases, with 15 bases left between them. Looked up from germline, CDR1 is KGHSH and CDR2 is LQKENI. CDR3 sequence reads: CASSPLWGASSYEQYF. The CDR3 DNA is TGTGCCAGCTCACCCCTCTGGGGAGCTAGCTCCTACGAGCAGTACTTC.

The V and J genes are TRBV4-3 and TRBJ2-7, with 7 bases lining up with TRBD1. Germline V gene sequence: CDR1 LGHNA, CDR2 YSLEER. The trim removed 3 bases at V and 3 bases at J, leaving 2 bases unmatched. The CDR3 runs 13 residues. This CDR3 is CASSQGQFYEQYF. For the CDR3, the DNA is TGCGCCAGCAGCCAGGGACAGTTCTACGAGCAGTACTTC.

The chain links TRBV30 to TRBJ1-5, with a possible D match to TRBD1 (6 bases). V was trimmed by 8 bases and J by 5 bases, leaving 16 bases between them. This CDR3 region has 13 residues. Per germline, CDR1 GTSNPN and CDR2 SVGIG (reference sequence). CDR3 in amino acids: CASGRGLDQPQHF. In DNA form, the CDR3 reads TGTGCCAGCGGCAGGGGCTTGGATCAGCCCCAGCATTTT.

The V and J genes are TRBV11-2 and TRBJ2-2; perhaps TRBD2 as D (5 bases). Germline-derived CDR1 and CDR2 are SGHAT and FQNNGV. The V and J ends lost 5 bases and 6 bases respectively, with 19 bases between them. The CDR3 length is 16 residues. The DNA of the CDR3 is TGTGCCAGCAGCGTCATGGGTGGGAGAACAGCCGGGGAGCTGTTTTTT. Protein sequence: CASSVMGGRTAGELFF.

The gene calls are TRBV5-1 and TRBJ2-5, with D possibly TRBD1 on 6 matching bases. Near its end, the DNA agrees better with TRBJ2-7, so the J call may be wrong. This CDR3 is 14 amino acids long. In germline, CDR1 is SGHRS, CDR2 YFSETQ. The CDR3 sequence is CASSVPGQVYEQYF. As DNA, the CDR3 is TGCGCCAGCAGCGTACCGGGACAAGTCTACGAGCAGTACTTC.

About this clone: One end of the junction fails to match germline, which may point to a read error. J is TRBJ1-6 and V is TRBV13; TRBD1 aligns across 10 bases. Germline CDR1 PRHDT, CDR2 FYEKMQ (reference sequence). This CDR3 spans 15 amino acids. CDR3 DNA: TGTGCCAGCAGCGTAGGGACAGGGGAGAATTCACCCCTCCACTTT. It specifies CASSVGTGENSPLHF.

V and J are TRBV2 and TRBJ2-1; 8 bases match TRBD2. V lost 9 bases and J lost 8; bases outside the gene matches: 0. The CDR3 loop spans 10 amino acids. Germline V gives CDR1 SNHLY, CDR2 FYNNEI. The CDR3, as DNA: TGTGCCAGGACTAGCGATGAGCAGTTCTTC. Protein sequence: CARTSDEQFF.

This clone was seen a single time. The chain combines TRBV9 with TRBJ1-2, with 10 bases that match TRBD1. In germline, CDR1 is SGDLS, CDR2 YYNGEE. The CDR3 is 17 amino acids. The V and J ends lost 4 bases and 5 bases, in that order; junction bases with no gene match: 14. This CDR3 reads CASSSRSDGQGGYGYTF. Written as DNA, the CDR3 is TGTGCCAGCAGCTCCAGATCGGATGGACAGGGGGGATATGGCTACACCTTC.

The V gene is TRBV7-3, the J gene TRBJ2-1, with 11 bases matching TRBD1. The length of the CDR3 is 15 residues. Germline V gene data show CDR1 as SGHTA and CDR2 as FQGTGA. Trimming cost V 5 bases and J 4 bases; bases outside gene matches: 4. CDR3 DNA: TGTGCCAGCAGCATTGGGACAGGGGGATACAATGAGCAGTTCTTC. Translation: CASSIGTGGYNEQFF.